This T cell receptor (beta chain) was sequenced in a study of blood T cell repertoires in COVID-19. Clones were sequenced by immunoSEQ multiplex PCR, and TCRdb holds only the in-frame ones, with some missing. The sample has around 310,000 clones, over 80% seen once. Trimming pared 3 bases from V and 0 bases from J, leaving 12 bases between. CDR3 length: 16 amino acids. Germline CDR1 and CDR2: LGHNA and YNFKEQ. Allocation to cohorts depended on clinical history reported by the participants. The chain combines TRBV4-2 with TRBJ2-1; D is uncertain. The material sequenced was PBMCs or T cells enriched from blood (not recorded which). The receptor's source is a man aged 30-40 years who had recovered from COVID-19. The CDR3 DNA is TGTGCCAGCAGCCATCCTCAGAAAAGCTCCTACAATGAGCAGTTCTTC. This codes for CASSHPQKSSYNEQFF.